The following is a T cell receptor (beta chain) sequence with its context. Its antigen target is currently unknown. Base quality data are lacking; no much larger clone is found one base away. For CDR1 and CDR2, the germline V gene lists ENHRY and SYGVKD. The CDR3 runs 16 amino acids, cysteine and phenylalanine included. Only CDR3 DNA is held: 48 bases, read in frame from base 1. At the junction V is shortened by 7 bases and J by 5 bases, with 21 bases in between. The data are from a study of CD8+CD57+ T cells in acquired aplastic anemia (dated by TCRdb to 2017 to 2018). Background on the whole study: On average, sorted CD4+ and CD8+ cells yielded around 3.1 ug of extracted DNA, with a range of about 0.19 to 30 ug. A CD8+CD57+ expansion meant a frequency higher than the mean frequency seen in healthy subjects. Findings and caveats that apply to the study as a whole: About 29 CD8+ CDR3 sequences were found to be shared between patients and controls, but these sequences appeared to be highly expressed in patients and within the immunodominant clones of the patients. No significant difference in CD8+ Simpson's diversity was found between patients and healthy controls (P=0.060).

Flow cytometry had shown CD8+CD57+ cell expansion in the patients selected for sequencing. Severe acquired aplastic anemia was diagnosed in all patients according to International Study of Aplastic Anemia and Agranulocytosis and Camitta criteria. At the time blood was sampled, none of the patients had received any therapy. In the study, sorted CD4+ and CD8+ blood T cells from patients with severe aplastic anemia and from healthy subjects underwent deep sequencing of TCR repertoires. In the USA, patient enrollment took place under clinicaltrials.gov protocols 00001620, 01623167, 00001397, 00071045, 00081523 and 00961064. Ficoll-Paque density gradient centrifugation was used to isolate peripheral blood mononuclear cells. Before DNA extraction, CD4+ and CD8+ T cells were sorted with FACS or magnetic beads. TCR beta VDJ combination and CDR3 sequence profiling used genomic DNA as the template. TCR repertoire sequencing was run on an Illumina HiSeq 2000. The study's own analysis went as follows. TRBV/TRBJ rearrangement plots, CDR3 size and DJ length profiles, and Simpson's diversity index were used to assess repertoires. The immunodominant clone was defined as the most abundant DNA sequence in deep sequencing data. CDR3 amino acid sequences were checked for sharing between subjects and were compared against published repertoires and the VDJdb database. TCRdb handled the public reads itself, with Q25 trimming in fastp and clone calling in MiXCR, and kept productive beta chains. CDR3 protein sequences are deduplicated, and each keeps its most common genes and DNA. For this entry, the V and J calls and clone size follow TCRdb and not the study's own pipeline. For this sample the table gives around 150,000 distinct CDR3 sequences, of which 65% to 75% were detected only once. The ten biggest clones cover 35% to 50% of the sample.

Sequenced: sorted CD4+, CD8+, or CD8+CD57+ T cells (not recorded which) from PBMCs. The chain joins TRBV10-3 to TRBJ2-1, and the D gene may be TRBD2, 6 bases matching. The receptor was isolated from a human donor with aplastic anemia. The CDR3 region reads CAITDQTSRADNEQFF. The DNA is TGTGCCATCACCGACCAGACTAGTCGGGCGGACAATGAGCAGTTCTTC.